Shown below are 17 T cell receptor beta chains from a single sample sequenced in a study of low-dose radiotherapy and immunotherapy resistance in tumors. With TRAV- and TRBV-specific primers, first-strand cDNA was made, covering the alpha and beta chains. With a V-primer adapter and a constant-region primer, TCRs were amplified for about 19 PCR cycles. TCRdb redid the calling of the reads with MiXCR, one entry per CDR3 protein. The data show tens of thousands of distinct CDR3 sequences, approximately 20% seen once. Time point denoted: before trial treatment. This sample comprised PBMCs, obtained before treatment. The source of these receptors is a male donor with prostate cancer.

Ten or more counts support this clonotype. CDR3 amino acids: CASSYPPGSLNTEAFF. CDR3 nucleotide sequence: TGTGCCAGCAGTTACCCCCCTGGGTCATTGAACACTGAAGCTTTCTTT. The chain links TRBV6-5 to TRBJ1-1; no firm D call. Germline CDR1 and CDR2: MNHEY and SVGAGI. This CDR3 is 16 amino acids long. The V end lost 2 bases, the J end lost 0 bases, and 13 bases lay between the germline ends.

This rearrangement joins TRBV29-1 to TRBJ2-1; no definite D call. Trimming removed 8 bases at V and 7 bases at J, with 21 bases between. CDR3 size: 14 residues. The germline CDR1 and CDR2 sequences are SQVTM and ANQGSEA. The CDR3 DNA reads as TGCAGCACCCGTCCCGTAAGCGCTCTGAATGAGCAGTTCTTC. This codes for CSTRPVSALNEQFF.

At least ten counts were recorded for this clonotype. V gene TRBV6-1 combines with J gene TRBJ1-1; D is unclear. The CDR3 is made up of 13 amino acids. V was trimmed by 1 base and J by 3 bases, leaving 6 bases between them. The V gene's germline CDR1 is MNHNS and CDR2 SASEGT. This CDR3 reads CASSEGSYTEAFF. Here the CDR3 DNA reads TGTGCCAGCAGTGAAGGCAGCTACACTGAAGCTTTCTTT.

This chain uses TRBV7-2 with TRBJ1-2; D is uncertain. The CDR3 totals 14 residues. Germline V lookup: CDR1 SGHTA, CDR2 FQGNSA. V lost 0 bases and J 2 bases, leaving 7 bases between the germline ends. The CDR3 coding sequence is TGTGCCAGCAGCTTAGCGCTAGGGAACTATGGCTACACCTTC. Translation gives CASSLALGNYGYTF. Based on the CDR3 plus reference TRBV7-2 and TRBJ1-2, the full variable domain is GAGVSQSPSNKVTEKGKDVELRCDPISGHTALYWYRQSLGQGLEFLIYFQGNSAPDKSGLPSDRFSAERTGGSVSTLTIQRTQQEDSAVYLCASSLALGNYGYTFGSGTRLTVV.

On this clonotype itself: Given a far larger clone just one base away, this is likely a sequencing read error. V usage is TRBV4-1 and J usage is TRBJ2-1; D unresolved. The last part of the DNA fits TRBJ2-7 better; the J call may be wrong. The CDR3 has 13 residues. Germline CDR1 is MGHRA and CDR2 is YSYEKL. The CDR3 is CASSQGPAYEQYF. For the CDR3, the DNA is TGCGCCAGCAGCCAAGGTCCCGCCTACGAGCAGTACTTC.

This clonotype has ten or more counts. The chain joins TRBV28 to TRBJ2-5, with D tentatively TRBD1 or TRBD2 (5 bases each). The V end lost 6 bases, the J end lost 4 bases, and 18 bases lay between the germline ends. The germline gives CDR1 MDHEN, CDR2 SYDVKM. CDR3 length: 15 amino acids. As DNA, the CDR3 is TGTGCCAGCAGCGGAGGAGGTTTGGGGCGAGAGACCCAGTACTTC. This codes for CASSGGGLGRETQYF.

This clonotype was detected ten times or more. The chain is built from TRBV7-9 and TRBJ2-5; the D gene could be TRBD1 or TRBD2 (6 bases each). This CDR3 region has 14 residues. The germline V gene encodes CDR1 SEHNR and CDR2 FQNEAQ (reference sequence). V was trimmed by 3 bases and J by 5 bases, leaving 13 bases between them. CDR3 in amino acids: CASSFEGGRETQYF. As DNA, the CDR3 is TGTGCCAGCAGCTTTGAGGGGGGCCGGGAGACCCAGTACTTC.

This clonotype has ten or more counts. The chain has TRBV30 and TRBJ1-1, with 7 positions matching TRBD1. V lost 5 bases and J lost 1; bases outside the gene matches: 4. Germline assignment: CDR1 GTSNPN and CDR2 SVGIG (reference sequence). The CDR3 loop spans 13 amino acids. CDR3: CAWARGQNTEAFF. In DNA form, the CDR3 reads TGTGCCTGGGCGAGGGGGCAGAACACTGAAGCTTTCTTT.

This clonotype was detected ten times or more. V usage is TRBV6-4 and J usage is TRBJ2-1; 9 nucleotides match TRBD2. Germline values: CDR1 MRHNA, CDR2 SNTAGT. The CDR3 runs 15 residues. Trimming removed 3 bases from V and 5 bases from J; junction bases left unmatched: 5. CDR3 coding DNA: TGTGCCAGCAGTGAGGCTAGCGGGACTGACAATGAGCAGTTCTTC. Its translation is CASSEASGTDNEQFF.

This clonotype has at least ten counts. In DNA, the CDR3 is TGCAGCGTCCGACAGGGAGGTTACGAGCAGTACTTC. Amino acids: CSVRQGGYEQYF. The chain is built from TRBV29-1 and TRBJ2-7; D is perhaps TRBD1 (7 bases). This CDR3 has 12 residues. Trimming cost V 6 bases and J 4 bases, with 13 bases left between them. Germline V lookup: CDR1 SQVTM, CDR2 ANQGSEA.

The sample holds many counts of this clonotype. The chain recombines TRBV4-3 with TRBJ1-5; D may be TRBD1 (5 bases). Per germline, CDR1 LGHNA and CDR2 YSLEER. The CDR3 spans 15 residues. Trimming removed 2 bases at V and 3 bases at J, with 11 bases between. CDR3 sequence reads: CASSQMRGDNQPQHF. Written as DNA, the CDR3 is TGCGCCAGCAGCCAAATGCGGGGGGACAATCAGCCCCAGCATTTT.

Ten or more counts support this clonotype. The chain carries TRBV7-9 and TRBJ2-1; a possible D gene is TRBD2 (5 bases). This CDR3 region has 16 residues. V was pared by 7 bases and J by 0 bases, with 16 bases between. The germline gives CDR1 SEHNR, CDR2 FQNEAQ (reference sequence). In nucleotides, the CDR3 is TGTGCCAGCAACCCGTCGGGGAGAAGCTCCTACAATGAGCAGTTCTTC. This gives the protein CASNPSGRSSYNEQFF.

The table lists this clonotype with many counts. The V call is TRBV6-5, the J call TRBJ1-2, with D tentatively TRBD1 (6 bases). V lost 4 bases, J lost 4 bases, and 13 bases lay in between. This CDR3 has 14 amino acids. The germline V gene encodes CDR1 MNHEY and CDR2 SVGAGI. CDR3 residues: CASSFNREGYGYTF. The CDR3 nucleotides are TGTGCCAGCAGTTTCAACAGGGAGGGCTATGGCTACACCTTC.

There are many counts of this clonotype. The chain couples TRBV6-1 to TRBJ2-7; weak D call: TRBD1 (5 bases). Germline V gives CDR1 MNHNS, CDR2 SASEGT. The CDR3 sequence is 14 residues long. V lost 3 bases and J lost 2, with 11 bases in between. The CDR3: CASSDPTGAYEQYF. The CDR3 coding sequence is TGTGCCAGCAGTGATCCAACAGGAGCCTACGAGCAGTACTTC.

This clonotype has a count of ten or more. The rearrangement uses TRBV9 and TRBJ2-7, with D perhaps TRBD2 (6 bases). Germline V lookup: CDR1 SGDLS, CDR2 YYNGEE. V lost 1 base and J 1 base, leaving 12 bases between the germline ends. This CDR3 is 15 amino acids long. Written as DNA, the CDR3 is TGTGCCAGCAGCGTAAAGGCGGGGTTTTCCTACGAGCAGTACTTC. It specifies CASSVKAGFSYEQYF. The variable domain in full, completed from reference TRBV9 and TRBJ2-7, reads DSGVTQTPKHLITATGQRVTLRCSPRSGDLSVYWYQQSLDQGLQFLIQYYNGEERAKGNILERFSAQQFPDLHSELNLSSLELGDSALYFCASSVKAGFSYEQYFGPGTRLTVT.

This clonotype appeared many times. The rearrangement uses TRBV4-3 and TRBJ1-1; D not certain. Germline V gene sequence: CDR1 LGHNA, CDR2 YSLEER. The CDR3 extends over 13 amino acids. The V end lost 1 base, the J end lost 5 bases, and 8 bases lay between the germline ends. CDR3 sequence reads: CASSQAGRTEAFF. The CDR3 DNA reads TGCGCCAGCAGCCAAGCGGGGAGGACTGAAGCTTTCTTT.

This clonotype has ten or more counts. In nucleotides, the CDR3 is TGCGCCAGCAGCACGGGACCGGAGGACCAGCAGTACTTC. Its translation: CASSTGPEDQQYF. The J gene is TRBJ2-7, the V gene TRBV5-1, with D tentatively TRBD1 or TRBD2 (5 bases each). In germline, CDR1 is SGHRS, CDR2 YFSETQ. This CDR3 comprises 13 residues. The V end was cut by 4 bases, the J end by 8 bases, with 16 bases between. Combining the CDR3 with reference TRBV5-1 and TRBJ2-7 gives the whole variable domain KAGVTQTPRYLIKTRGQQVTLSCSPISGHRSVSWYQQTPGQGLQFLFEYFSETQRNKGNFPGRFSGRQFSNSRSEMNVSTLELGDSALYLCASSTGPEDQQYFGPGTRLTVT.